This TCR beta chain is drawn from a study of T cell responses to AZD1222 COVID-19 vaccine. Data came from immunoSEQ multiplex PCR; TCRdb stores just in-frame clones and leaves some out. The data show 78,000 or so clones, with around 88% seen just once and around 19% held by the top ten. The CDR3 contains 15 residues. Germline V gene sequence: CDR1 SGHRS, CDR2 YFSETQ. After removal of 4 bases from V and 4 bases from J, the junction contained 5 bases not matched to a gene. Study outcomes and limitations: White British ancestry dominated among donors, who included more females, and clonal diversity was possibly underestimated.

Worth noting for this clone: Its cognate antigen is unknown.

This chain connects TRBV5-1 to TRBJ2-7; 13 bases align to TRBD2. The receptor's source is an adult in good health. Specimen: peripheral blood, collected on day 0 of AZD1222 vaccination. The DNA for the CDR3 is TGCGCCAGCAGCAACGGACTAGCGGGGGCGTACGAGCAGTACTTC. This encodes CASSNGLAGAYEQYF.